Below, 7 T cell receptor beta chains from the same sample are listed, as sequenced in a study of shared clonotypes between healthy human individuals. Some clones are missing from TCRdb's copy, which holds only in-frame ones; the method was immunoSEQ multiplex PCR. The data contain 2 million to 3 million clones, approximately 94% of them singletons. Specimen: naive CD4+ T cells sorted from blood. Subset of the sample: CD45RA+ positively selected. These receptors were taken from a man aged 18 to 30 in good health.

The count of this clone is one. V is TRBV5-6 and J is TRBJ1-2; a weak D match, TRBD1 (5 bases). The CDR3 is made up of 17 amino acids. The V gene lost 4 bases and the J gene lost 1 base, with 20 bases spanning the gap. Germline loops: CDR1 SGHDT, CDR2 YYEEEE. The CDR3: CASSLRGVREVNYGYTF. The CDR3 coding sequence is TGTGCCAGCAGCCTGCGGGGGGTTCGGGAAGTTAACTATGGCTACACCTTC.

Only one count was recorded for this clone. The CDR3 sequence is CASSQDGLPQETQYF. The CDR3 DNA is TGCGCCAGCAGCCAAGATGGCCTACCTCAAGAGACCCAGTACTTC. The rearrangement uses TRBV4-3 and TRBJ2-5; D remains unclear. V was cut by 0 bases and J by 2 bases, with 10 bases left in between. This CDR3 is built from 15 residues. Germline V gene data show CDR1 as LGHNA and CDR2 as YSLEER.

This clone was seen only a few times. The rearrangement uses TRBV28 and TRBJ1-6, with D hard to call. The CDR3 consists of 13 residues. V was cut by 7 bases and J by 10 bases, with 14 bases left in between. Germline-derived CDR1 and CDR2 are MDHEN and SYDVKM. The CDR3 DNA reads as TGTGCCAGCACGGCCCCCCGTGGATCACCCCTCCACTTT. Translating it yields CASTAPRGSPLHF.

The chain joins TRBV25-1 to TRBJ2-7, with D perhaps assigned TRBD1 or TRBD2 (5 bases each). Trimming took 6 bases from V and 0 from J, leaving 9 bases between them. Per germline, CDR1 MGHDK and CDR2 SYGVNS. The CDR3 covers 13 residues. The CDR3 DNA is TGTGCCAGCAGACCAGGGAGCTCCTACGAGCAGTACTTC. Translating it yields CASRPGSSYEQYF.

This clone was recorded once. This rearrangement joins TRBV4-3 to TRBJ2-7, with D unclear. Trimming pared 5 bases from V and 3 bases from J, leaving 5 bases between. The CDR3 has 11 residues. CDR1 is LGHNA and CDR2 is YSLEER in the germline V gene. The CDR3 DNA reads as TGCGCCAGCAGCGACAACTACGAGCAGTACTTC. Protein: CASSDNYEQYF.

V usage is TRBV29-1 and J usage is TRBJ2-2, with TRBD1 identical over 11 bases. Unmatched junction bases numbered 7, after V lost 6 bases and J lost 7 bases. The germline V gene has CDR1 SQVTM and CDR2 ANQGSEA. CDR3 length equals 14 residues. The CDR3 here is CSVQGQGASGELFF. The CDR3, as DNA: TGCAGCGTCCAAGGACAGGGGGCCAGCGGGGAGCTGTTTTTT.

The J gene is TRBJ2-3, the V gene TRBV2, with a tentative D call TRBD2 (5 bases). The ends were cut back, 11 bases at V and 5 bases at J, with 8 bases in the middle. Germline CDR1 is SNHLY and CDR2 is FYNNEI. This CDR3 spans 10 amino acids. CDR3 bases: TGTGCCGGAGGCCAAGATACGCAGTATTTT. This translates into CAGGQDTQYF.